One and the same sample provided the 13 T cell receptor beta chains below, sequenced in a study of blood T cell repertoires in COVID-19 (TCRdb year 2020). Libraries came from the immunoSEQ multiplex PCR assay. TCRdb retrieved this table from immuneACCESS and kept in-frame rearrangements only. Not all clones are present; in checked studies, unresolved V genes account for under half, and no reason is known for the remainder. Within this sample are hundreds of thousands of clones, with 75% to 90% of them counted one time only. The top ten clonotypes cover 5.5% to 6.5% of the sample. Sequenced material: peripheral blood. These receptors originate from a man between 60 and 75 years old who had recovered from COVID-19.

The gene calls are TRBV12-3 or TRBV12-4 and TRBJ1-1; D is undetermined. The CDR3 spans 12 residues. With 3 bases removed from V and 5 bases from J, the gap between germline ends came to 7 bases. CDR3 sequence (DNA): TGTGCCAGCAGTTTTGTGAGAACTGAAGCTTTCTTT. Protein sequence: CASSFVRTEAFF.

This clone has a single count. The chain links TRBV6-6 to TRBJ1-1; D gene ambiguous. Trimming left V 2 bases short and J 3 bases short, with 13 bases between. The CDR3 extends over 15 amino acids. CDR1 is MNHNY and CDR2 is SVGAGI in the germline V gene (reference sequence). CDR3 DNA sequence: TGTGCCAGCAGTTACGGTCTCCGGGGTGACACTGAAGCTTTCTTT. It translates to CASSYGLRGDTEAFF.

The J gene is TRBJ1-5, the V gene TRBV12-3 or TRBV12-4; D ambiguous. V shed 5 bases and J shed 0 bases, with 5 bases lying between them. The CDR3 consists of 13 residues. The CDR3 sequence is CASSDYSNQPQHF. DNA for the CDR3: TGTGCCAGCAGTGACTATAGCAATCAGCCCCAGCATTTT.

This chain connects TRBV7-9 to TRBJ1-4, with D unresolved. CDR1 SEHNR and CDR2 FQNEAQ come from the germline V gene (reference sequence). The CDR3 sequence is 18 residues long. V was shortened by 3 bases and J by 7 bases, with 24 bases between the two germline ends. The CDR3 DNA follows: TGTGCCAGCAGCTTGTATGCTACAGCGTCGCCGCGGGGTGAAAAACTGTTTTTT. Protein product: CASSLYATASPRGEKLFF.

V usage is TRBV18 and J usage is TRBJ2-3; perhaps TRBD2 as D (6 bases). Germline lookup yields CDR1 KGHSH and CDR2 LQKENI. The ends were cut back, 6 bases at V and 3 bases at J, with 7 bases in the middle. The CDR3 is 12 amino acids. The CDR3 spells CASSSGTDTQYF. CDR3 bases: TGTGCCAGCTCTAGCGGTACAGATACGCAGTATTTT. The variable domain in full, completed from reference TRBV18 and TRBJ2-3, reads NAGVMQNPRHLVRRRGQEARLRCSPMKGHSHVYWYRQLPEEGLKFMVYLQKENIIDESGMPKERFSAEFPKEGPSILRIQQVVRGDSAAYFCASSSGTDTQYFGPGTRLTVL.

The genes are TRBV7-6 and TRBJ1-3; tentative D call: TRBD1 (5 bases). CDR3 length: 15 residues. Per germline, CDR1 SGHVS and CDR2 FNYEAQ. V lost 5 bases and J 7 bases, leaving 18 bases between the germline ends. This CDR3 is CASSQSLGQGNTIYF. In nucleotides, the CDR3 is TGTGCCAGCAGCCAGAGCTTGGGTCAGGGCAACACCATATATTTT.

The CDR3 is CASRRAGVSGGQETQYF. In DNA form, the CDR3 reads TGTGCCAGCAGGCGAGCGGGAGTGTCGGGGGGCCAAGAGACCCAGTACTTC. The V and J genes are TRBV27 and TRBJ2-5; 8 nucleotides match TRBD2. This CDR3 spans 17 amino acids. V trimming: 6 bases; J trimming: 1 base; junction bases outside the gene matches: 13. The V gene's germline CDR1 is MNHEY and CDR2 SMNVEV (reference sequence).

The V call is TRBV11-2, the J call TRBJ1-1; D is perhaps TRBD1 (6 bases). Trimming removed 5 bases from V and 3 bases from J, with 10 bases in between. Germline V gene data show CDR1 as SGHAT and CDR2 as FQNNGV. This CDR3 spans 13 amino acids. CDR3: CASSPDRHTEAFF. The DNA for the CDR3 is TGTGCCAGCAGCCCAGACAGGCACACTGAAGCTTTCTTT.

The rearrangement joins TRBV27 to TRBJ1-1; 10 nucleotides align to TRBD1. The CDR3 extends over 14 amino acids. Germline values: CDR1 MNHEY, CDR2 SMNVEV (reference sequence). V was clipped by 6 bases and J by 5 bases; unmatched bases: 6. CDR3 protein: CASSRQGARTEAFF. The CDR3 coding sequence is TGTGCCAGCAGCAGACAGGGGGCGCGAACTGAAGCTTTCTTT.

This chain uses TRBV5-6 with TRBJ2-7, with 8 bases matching TRBD2. Germline V gives CDR1 SGHDT, CDR2 YYEEEE. Trimming took 1 base from V and 0 from J; bases not matched to a gene: 3. The CDR3 loop spans 15 amino acids. The CDR3 region is CASSLPGGISYEQYF. DNA for the CDR3: TGTGCCAGCAGCTTGCCGGGGGGGATCTCCTACGAGCAGTACTTC.

This chain joins TRBV6-4 and TRBJ2-1, with a tentative D call TRBD2 (6 bases). In germline, CDR1 is MRHNA, CDR2 SNTAGT. The CDR3 consists of 14 residues. Trimming shortened V by 0 bases and J by 7 bases, and 10 bases separated the two germline ends. The CDR3 bases are TGTGCCAGCAGTGACTCATCGGGAGTGAATGAGCAGTTCTTC. Its protein is CASSDSSGVNEQFF.

The chain carries TRBV5-1 and TRBJ2-2, with D possibly being TRBD2 (5 bases). The length of the CDR3 is 15 residues. CDR1 is SGHRS, CDR2 YFSETQ, per germline. V shed 7 bases and J shed 7 bases, with 20 bases lying between them. The CDR3 reads CASGRTYPVDGELFF. DNA for the CDR3: TGCGCCAGCGGAAGGACTTACCCCGTGGACGGGGAGCTGTTTTTT.

This clone has only a few counts. The chain carries TRBV5-4 and TRBJ2-3, with 9 nucleotides matching TRBD2. CDR1 SGHNT and CDR2 YYREEE come from the germline V gene (reference sequence). The J segment lost 4 bases and the V segment lost 4 bases, leaving 7 bases of the junction unmatched. The CDR3 is 15 amino acids. The chain's CDR3 is CASSRGGASADTQYF. CDR3 DNA sequence: TGTGCCAGCAGCCGCGGGGGGGCCTCTGCAGATACGCAGTATTTT.